This TCR beta chain was profiled in a study of blood T cell repertoires in COVID-19. Whole-study context: COVID-19 samples from acute and convalescent phases originated in the United States, Italy and Spain. T cells, B-cell-depleted T cells, or PBMCs provided the cDNA or gDNA that served as material.

As processed by the authors: Cell counts per sample came from amplifying reference gene primers. Produced via immunoSEQ multiplex PCR; TCRdb's table is partial and in-frame only. V and J calls and clone size are those listed in that table; D and trimming were worked out from the DNA. Among 95,000 to 150,000 clones listed, 60% to 85% were seen once. This CDR3 region has 16 residues. The ends lost 2 bases at V and 5 bases at J; junction bases unmatched: 9. Looked up from germline, CDR1 is SGHTA and CDR2 is FQGTGA. This clonotype originated in a man between 65 and 80 years old with acute or convalescent COVID-19. Specimen: peripheral blood. J is TRBJ2-3 and V is TRBV7-3, with 8 bases lining up with TRBD2. Written as DNA, the CDR3 is TGTGCCAGCAGCTTAGAGGGCGGGGGGCCAAGAGATACGCAGTATTTT. As protein: CASSLEGGGPRDTQYF. Supplemented by reference TRBV7-3 and TRBJ2-3, the full variable domain reads GAGVSQTPSNKVTEKGKYVELRCDPISGHTALYWYRQSLGQGPEFLIYFQGTGAADDSGLPNDRFFAVRPEGSVSTLKIQRTERGDSAVYLCASSLEGGGPRDTQYFGPGTRLTVL.